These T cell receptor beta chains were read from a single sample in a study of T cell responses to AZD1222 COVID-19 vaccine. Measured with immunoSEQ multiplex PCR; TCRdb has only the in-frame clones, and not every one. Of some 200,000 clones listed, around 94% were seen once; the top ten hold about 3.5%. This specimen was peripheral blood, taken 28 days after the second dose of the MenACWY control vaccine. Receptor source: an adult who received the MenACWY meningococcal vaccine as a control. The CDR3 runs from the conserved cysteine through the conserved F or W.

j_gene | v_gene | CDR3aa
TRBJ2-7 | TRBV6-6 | CASSYSRTGSSYEQYF
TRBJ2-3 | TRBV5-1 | CASRPETVLTDTQYF
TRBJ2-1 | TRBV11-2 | CASSLDPGDNEQFF
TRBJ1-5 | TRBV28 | CASSNWGNQPQHF
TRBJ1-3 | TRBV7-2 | CASSLQVWSSGNTIYF
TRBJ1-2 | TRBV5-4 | CASSLMGFYGYTF
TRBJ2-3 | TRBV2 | CASSGTGTNTQYF
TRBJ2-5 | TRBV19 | CASSILLTGGGETQYF
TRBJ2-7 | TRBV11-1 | CASSRWGRSYEQYF
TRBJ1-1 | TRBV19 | CASRILGEAFF
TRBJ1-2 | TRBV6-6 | CASSYSGQDIYGYTF
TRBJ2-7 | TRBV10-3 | CAIRPGQGPKEQYF
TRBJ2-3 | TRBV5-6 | CASSWGPDGIGDTQYF
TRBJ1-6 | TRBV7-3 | CASSFGSGSPLHF
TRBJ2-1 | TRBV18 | CASSKLGERVINEQFF
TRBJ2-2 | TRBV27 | CASSLSRASGRAGTGELFF
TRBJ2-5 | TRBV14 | CASSQYQETQYF
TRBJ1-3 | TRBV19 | CASRPGQGRGNTIYF
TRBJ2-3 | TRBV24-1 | CATSGDPDPDTQYF
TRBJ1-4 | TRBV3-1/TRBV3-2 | CASSQGGRGEKLFF
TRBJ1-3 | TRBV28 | CASSLWVGSVSGNTIYF
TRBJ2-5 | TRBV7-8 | CASSLAPSRGAAQETQYF
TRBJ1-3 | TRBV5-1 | CASSLWSFDSGNTIYF
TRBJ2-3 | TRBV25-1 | CASSPTLSIRRDTQYF
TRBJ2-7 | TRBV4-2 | CASSQGESGNTYEQYF
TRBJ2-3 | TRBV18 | CASSPLGLAGADTQYF
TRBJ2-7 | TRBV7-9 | CASSPGTVTYEQYF
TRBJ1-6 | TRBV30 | CAWSVIPYNSPLHF
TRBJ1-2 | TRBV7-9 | CASSLLETDGYTF
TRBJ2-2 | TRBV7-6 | CASSLGSGLAGDHTGELFF
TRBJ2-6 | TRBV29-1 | CSAGTGIGANVLTF
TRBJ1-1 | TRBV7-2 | CASSFSGTANTEAFF
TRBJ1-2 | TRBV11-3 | CASSPGRSLTDYGYTF
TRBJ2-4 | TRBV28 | CASSPSGRTTAKNIQYF